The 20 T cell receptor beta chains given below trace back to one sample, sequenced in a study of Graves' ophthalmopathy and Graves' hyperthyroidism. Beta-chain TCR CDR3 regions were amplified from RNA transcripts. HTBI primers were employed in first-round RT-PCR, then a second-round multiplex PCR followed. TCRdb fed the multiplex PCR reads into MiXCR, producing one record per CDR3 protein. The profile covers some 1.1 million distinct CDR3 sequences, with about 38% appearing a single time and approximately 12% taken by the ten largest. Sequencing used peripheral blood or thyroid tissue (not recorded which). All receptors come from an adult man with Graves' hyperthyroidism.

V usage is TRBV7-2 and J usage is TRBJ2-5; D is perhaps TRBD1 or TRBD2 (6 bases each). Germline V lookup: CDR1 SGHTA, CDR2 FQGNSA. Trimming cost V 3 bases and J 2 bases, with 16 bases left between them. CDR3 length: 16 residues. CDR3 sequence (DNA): TGTGCCAGCAGCTTCATTCGGGGGCGGTCTCAAGAGACCCAGTACTTC. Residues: CASSFIRGRSQETQYF.

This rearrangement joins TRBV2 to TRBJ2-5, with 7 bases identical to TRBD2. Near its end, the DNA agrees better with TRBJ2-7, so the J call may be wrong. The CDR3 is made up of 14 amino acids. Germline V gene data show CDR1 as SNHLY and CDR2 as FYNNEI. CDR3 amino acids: CASSSGAHSYEQYF. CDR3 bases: TGTGCCAGCAGTAGCGGGGCCCACTCCTACGAGCAGTACTTC.

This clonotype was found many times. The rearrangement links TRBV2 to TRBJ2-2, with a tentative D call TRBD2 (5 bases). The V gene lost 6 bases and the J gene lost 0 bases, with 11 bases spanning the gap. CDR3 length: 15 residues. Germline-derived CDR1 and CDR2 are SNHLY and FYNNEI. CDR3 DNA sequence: TGTGCCAGCAGGAGGGTAGCGACGAACACCGGGGAGCTGTTTTTT. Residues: CASRRVATNTGELFF. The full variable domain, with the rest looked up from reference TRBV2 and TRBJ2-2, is EPEVTQTPSHQVTQMGQEVILRCVPISNHLYFYWYRQILGQKVEFLVSFYNNEISEKSEIFDDQFSVERPDGSNFTLKIRSTKLEDSAMYFCASRRVATNTGELFFGEGSRLTVL.

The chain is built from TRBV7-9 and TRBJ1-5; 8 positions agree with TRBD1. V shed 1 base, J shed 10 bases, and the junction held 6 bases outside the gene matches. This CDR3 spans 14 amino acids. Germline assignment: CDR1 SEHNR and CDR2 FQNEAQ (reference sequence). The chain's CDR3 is CASSLGAGGNPQHF. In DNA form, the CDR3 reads TGTGCCAGCAGCTTAGGGGCAGGGGGCAATCCCCAGCATTTT.

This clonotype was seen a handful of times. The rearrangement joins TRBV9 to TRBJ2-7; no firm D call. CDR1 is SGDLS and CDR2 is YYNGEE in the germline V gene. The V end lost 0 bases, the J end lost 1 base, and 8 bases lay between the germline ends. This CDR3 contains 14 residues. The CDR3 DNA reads TGTGCCAGCAGCGTAGCCTCCTGGTCCTACGAGCAGTACTTC. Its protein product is CASSVASWSYEQYF.

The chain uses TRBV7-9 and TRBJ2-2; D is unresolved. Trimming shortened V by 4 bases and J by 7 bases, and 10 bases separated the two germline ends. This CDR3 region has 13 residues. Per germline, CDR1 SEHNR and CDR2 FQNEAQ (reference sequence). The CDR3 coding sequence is TGTGCCAGCAGCTCAAGGTTCGGCGGGGAGCTGTTTTTT. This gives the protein CASSSRFGGELFF. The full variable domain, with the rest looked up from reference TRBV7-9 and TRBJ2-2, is DTGVSQNPRHKITKRGQNVTFRCDPISEHNRLYWYRQTLGQGPEFLTYFQNEAQLEKSRLLSDRFSAERPKGSFSTLEIQRTEQGDSAMYLCASSSRFGGELFFGEGSRLTVL.

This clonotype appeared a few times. CDR3 sequence: CSVEVRGTINEKLFF. The CDR3 DNA is TGCAGCGTTGAAGTACGGGGAACAATTAATGAAAAACTGTTTTTT. The rearrangement uses TRBV29-1 and TRBJ1-4; no clear D. The V and J ends lost 1 base and 4 bases respectively, with 13 bases between them. The CDR3 is made up of 15 amino acids. Germline V gene sequence: CDR1 SQVTM, CDR2 ANQGSEA.

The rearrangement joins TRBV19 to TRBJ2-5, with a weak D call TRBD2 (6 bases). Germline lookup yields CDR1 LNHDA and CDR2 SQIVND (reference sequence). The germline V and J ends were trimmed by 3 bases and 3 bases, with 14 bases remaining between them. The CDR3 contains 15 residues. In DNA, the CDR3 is TGTGCCAGTAGTATCGGCGGGGTGGTTAAAGAGACCCAGTACTTC. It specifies CASSIGGVVKETQYF.

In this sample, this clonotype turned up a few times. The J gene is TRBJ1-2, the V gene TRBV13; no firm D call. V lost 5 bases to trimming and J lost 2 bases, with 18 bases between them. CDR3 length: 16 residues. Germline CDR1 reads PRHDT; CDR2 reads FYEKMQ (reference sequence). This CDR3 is CASSQGPENDNYGYTF. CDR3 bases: TGTGCCAGCAGCCAAGGACCAGAGAATGACAACTATGGCTACACCTTC.

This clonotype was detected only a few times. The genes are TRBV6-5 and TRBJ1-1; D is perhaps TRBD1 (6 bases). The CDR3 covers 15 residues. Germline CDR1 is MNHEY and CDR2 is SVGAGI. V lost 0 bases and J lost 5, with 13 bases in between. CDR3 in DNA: TGTGCCAGCAGTTACTCCTGGACAGAGGCAACTGAAGCTTTCTTT. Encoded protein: CASSYSWTEATEAFF.

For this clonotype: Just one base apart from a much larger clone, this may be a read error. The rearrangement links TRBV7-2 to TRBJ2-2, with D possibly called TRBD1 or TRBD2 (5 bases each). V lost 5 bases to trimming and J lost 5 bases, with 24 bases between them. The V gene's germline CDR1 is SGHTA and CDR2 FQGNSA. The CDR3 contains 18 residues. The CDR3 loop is CASSRNGANTRRTGELFF. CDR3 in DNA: TGTGCCAGCAGCCGGAACGGGGCCAACACCCGAAGGACCGGGGAGCTGTTTTTT. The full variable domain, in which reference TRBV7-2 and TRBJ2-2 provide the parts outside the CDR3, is GAGVSQSPSNKVTEKGKDVELRCDPISGHTALYWYRQSLGQGLEFLIYFQGNSAPDKSGLPSDRFSAERTGGSVSTLTIQRTQQEDSAVYLCASSRNGANTRRTGELFFGEGSRLTVL.

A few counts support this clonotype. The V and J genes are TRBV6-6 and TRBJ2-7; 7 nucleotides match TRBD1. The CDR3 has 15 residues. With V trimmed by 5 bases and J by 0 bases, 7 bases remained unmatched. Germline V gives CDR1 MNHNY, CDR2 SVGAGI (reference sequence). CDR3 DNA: TGTGCCAGCAGTGAAAGGGACAGTGACTCCTACGAGCAGTACTTC. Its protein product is CASSERDSDSYEQYF.

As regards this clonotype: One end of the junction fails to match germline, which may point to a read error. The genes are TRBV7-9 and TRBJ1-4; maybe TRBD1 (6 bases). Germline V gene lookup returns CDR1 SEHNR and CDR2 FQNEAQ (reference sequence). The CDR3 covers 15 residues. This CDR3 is CASSRGAGPNEKLFF. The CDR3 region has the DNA TGCGCCAGCAGCCGGGGGGCAGGGCCTAATGAAAAACTGTTTTTT.

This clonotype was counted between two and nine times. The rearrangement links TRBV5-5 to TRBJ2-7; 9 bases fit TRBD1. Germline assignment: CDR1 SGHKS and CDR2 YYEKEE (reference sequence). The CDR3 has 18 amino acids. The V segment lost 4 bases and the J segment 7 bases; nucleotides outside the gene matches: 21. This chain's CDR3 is CASSPRHQVSGQGREQYF. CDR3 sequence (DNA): TGTGCCAGCAGCCCTAGACACCAAGTTTCGGGACAGGGACGAGAGCAGTACTTC. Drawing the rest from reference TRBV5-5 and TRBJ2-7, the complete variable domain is DAGVTQSPTHLIKTRGQQVTLRCSPISGHKSVSWYQQVLGQGPQFIFQYYEKEERGRGNFPDRFSARQFPNYSSELNVNALLLGDSALYLCASSPRHQVSGQGREQYFGPGTRLTVT.

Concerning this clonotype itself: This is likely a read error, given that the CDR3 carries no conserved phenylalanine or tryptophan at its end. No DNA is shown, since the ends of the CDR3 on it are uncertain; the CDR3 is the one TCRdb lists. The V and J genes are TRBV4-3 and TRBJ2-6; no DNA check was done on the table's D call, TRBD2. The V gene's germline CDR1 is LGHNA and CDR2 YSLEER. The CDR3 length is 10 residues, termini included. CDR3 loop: CASSQDSGSA.

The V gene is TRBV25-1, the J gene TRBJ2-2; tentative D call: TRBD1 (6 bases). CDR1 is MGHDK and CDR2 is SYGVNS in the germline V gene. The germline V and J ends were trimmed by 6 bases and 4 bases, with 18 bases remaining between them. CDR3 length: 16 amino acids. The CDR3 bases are TGTGCCAGCAGCTACAGGGTGACGCCTCTCACCGGGGAGCTGTTTTTT. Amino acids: CASSYRVTPLTGELFF. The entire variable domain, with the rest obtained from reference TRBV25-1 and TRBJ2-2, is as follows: EADIYQTPRYLVIGTGKKITLECSQTMGHDKMYWYQQDPGMELHLIHYSYGVNSTEKGDLSSESTVSRIRTEHFPLTLESARPSHTSQYLCASSYRVTPLTGELFFGEGSRLTVL.

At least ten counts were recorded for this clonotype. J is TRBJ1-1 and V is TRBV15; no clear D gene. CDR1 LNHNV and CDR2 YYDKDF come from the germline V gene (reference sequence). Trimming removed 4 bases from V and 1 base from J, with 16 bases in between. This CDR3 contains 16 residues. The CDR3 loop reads CATSTSVLGPNTEAFF. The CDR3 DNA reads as TGTGCCACCAGCACCTCCGTTTTAGGGCCGAACACTGAAGCTTTCTTT. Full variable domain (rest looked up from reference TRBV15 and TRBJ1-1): DAMVIQNPRYQVTQFGKPVTLSCSQTLNHNVMYWYQQKSSQAPKLLFHYYDKDFNNEADTPDNFQSRRPNTSFCFLDIRSPGLGDTAMYLCATSTSVLGPNTEAFFGQGTRLTVV.

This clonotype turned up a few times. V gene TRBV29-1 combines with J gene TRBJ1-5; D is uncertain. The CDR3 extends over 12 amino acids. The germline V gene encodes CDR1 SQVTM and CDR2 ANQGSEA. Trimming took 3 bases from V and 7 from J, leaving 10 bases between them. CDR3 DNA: TGCAGCGTTGATTCGGGGAACCAGCCCCAGCATTTT. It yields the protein CSVDSGNQPQHF.

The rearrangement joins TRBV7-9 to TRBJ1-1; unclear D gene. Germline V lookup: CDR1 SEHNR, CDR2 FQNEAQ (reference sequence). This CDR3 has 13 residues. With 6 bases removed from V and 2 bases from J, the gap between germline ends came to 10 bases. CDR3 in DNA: TGTGCCAGCAGTCCGGCTATTAACACTGAAGCTTTCTTT. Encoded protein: CASSPAINTEAFF.

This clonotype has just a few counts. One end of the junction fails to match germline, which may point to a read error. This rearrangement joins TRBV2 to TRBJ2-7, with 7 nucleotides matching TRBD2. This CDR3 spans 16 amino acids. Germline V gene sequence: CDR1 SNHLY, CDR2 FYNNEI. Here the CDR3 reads CARTTPGLLATGELYF. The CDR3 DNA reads TGTGCCAGGACAACCCCGGGACTATTAGCCACCGGGGAGCTGTACTTC.